Reported below is one T cell receptor beta chain. Its specificity is not known. While the first cohort had several hundred subjects, the donors belonged to the separate validation cohort of over a hundred subjects. This sample is drawn from a study of cytomegalovirus exposure and HLA in healthy donors. Overall study results and limits: It was 160 or so TCR beta chains that were listed as cytomegalovirus-associated. A classifier reportedly called cytomegalovirus status with high sensitivity and specificity.

The CDR3 consists of 14 residues. The V gene lost 4 bases and the J gene lost 4 bases, with 10 bases spanning the gap. The germline V gene encodes CDR1 MNHEY and CDR2 SMNVEV (reference sequence). Sequencing used immunoSEQ multiplex PCR; TCRdb keeps in-frame clones, though not all of them. This table has 200,000 to 250,000 clones, approximately 87% appearing once. This chain uses TRBV27 with TRBJ1-4; possibly TRBD1 for D (6 bases). The clonotype was recovered from a young woman in good health and CMV-seronegative. The source material was PBMCs. The CDR3: CASSSRGDNEKLFF. Here the CDR3 DNA reads TGTGCCAGCAGTTCAAGGGGGGATAATGAAAAACTGTTTTTT.